The 26 T cell receptor beta chains below come from one sample, sequenced in a study of PD-L1 blockade in urothelial cancer. Indicated time point: pretreatment peripheral blood. Clones were read by immunoSEQ multiplex PCR, and TCRdb kept only the in-frame ones, dropping some. The sample contains approximately 48,000 clones, 87% of which appear only once. This specimen was PBMCs, taken around atezolizumab (anti-PD-L1) treatment. The receptors come from a woman aged 60 to 75 with urothelial cancer.

The chain links TRBV10-3 to TRBJ2-3; the D gene is possibly TRBD2 (6 bases). The germline CDR1 and CDR2 sequences are ENHRY and SYGVKD. Trimming took off 4 bases at V and 0 bases at J, with 8 bases between the two ends. This CDR3 has 14 residues. DNA of the CDR3: TGTGCCATCAGTGCCGGGGGTAGCACAGATACGCAGTATTTT. This sequence encodes CAISAGGSTDTQYF.

This chain joins TRBV5-1 and TRBJ2-1; 9 nucleotides agree with TRBD1. V was pared by 0 bases and J by 8 bases, with 6 bases of the junction left unmatched. The CDR3 length is 15 residues. CDR1 SGHRS and CDR2 YFSETQ come from the germline V gene. The CDR3 is CASSLGGQGWDEQFF. The CDR3 nucleotides are TGCGCCAGCAGCTTGGGAGGACAGGGGTGGGATGAGCAGTTCTTC.

J is TRBJ1-3 and V is TRBV19; D is unclear. Germline V gene data show CDR1 as LNHDA and CDR2 as SQIVND (reference sequence). The CDR3 spans 14 residues. Trimming took off 3 bases at V and 2 bases at J, with 8 bases between the two ends. The CDR3 loop is CASSIEGTGNTIYF. CDR3 coding DNA: TGTGCCAGTAGTATCGAGGGTACTGGAAACACCATATATTTT.

The chain couples TRBV11-3 to TRBJ2-5; TRBD2 matches 12 bases. Germline V gene sequence: CDR1 SGHNT, CDR2 YENEEA. CDR3 length equals 17 residues. The ends lost 1 base at V and 1 base at J; junction bases unmatched: 4. This CDR3 reads CASSLGELAGGQETQYF. The CDR3 region has the DNA TGTGCCAGCAGCTTAGGCGAACTAGCGGGGGGCCAAGAGACCCAGTACTTC.

The chain carries TRBV15 and TRBJ1-1; D is undetermined. There are 12 residues in the CDR3. Germline V gene data show CDR1 as LNHNV and CDR2 as YYDKDF (reference sequence). V lost 2 bases and J lost 3, with 4 bases in between. The CDR3 sequence: CATSRPDTEAFF. CDR3 coding DNA: TGTGCCACCAGCAGACCCGACACTGAAGCTTTCTTT.

V and J are TRBV10-3 and TRBJ2-1; 9 nucleotides agree with TRBD2. CDR1 and CDR2 from the germline V gene are ENHRY and SYGVKD. The CDR3 runs 15 residues. V lost 8 bases and J lost 3; bases outside the gene matches: 8. The CDR3: CAIGREGSLYNEQFF. In DNA, the CDR3 is TGTGCCATCGGGCGGGAGGGGTCCCTCTACAATGAGCAGTTCTTC.

V and J are TRBV19 and TRBJ2-1; a weak D match, TRBD2 (6 bases). V was cut by 5 bases and J by 8 bases, with 13 bases left in between. Germline-derived CDR1 and CDR2 are LNHDA and SQIVND (reference sequence). The CDR3 is made up of 13 amino acids. CDR3 sequence reads: CASSPRLGDEQFF. The CDR3 DNA follows: TGTGCCAGTAGTCCGAGACTAGGCGATGAGCAGTTCTTC.

This sequence joins TRBV19 and TRBJ1-3; 7 bases line up with TRBD1. V lost 3 bases, J lost 2 bases, and 4 bases stayed unmatched. There are 15 residues in the CDR3. Germline V gives CDR1 LNHDA, CDR2 SQIVND (reference sequence). In DNA form, the CDR3 reads TGTGCCAGTAGTATTGGAGGGGGCACTGGAAACACCATATATTTT. The encoded protein is CASSIGGGTGNTIYF.

The genes are TRBV10-2 and TRBJ2-2; D may be TRBD2 (5 bases). Germline V gene lookup returns CDR1 WSHSY and CDR2 SAAADI. The CDR3 is 15 amino acids. V gave up 6 bases and J gave up 0 bases, with 11 bases separating them. The CDR3 region has the DNA TGCGCCAGCAGACTAGGACGCTCGAACACCGGGGAGCTGTTTTTT. This gives the protein CASRLGRSNTGELFF.

The gene calls are TRBV19 and TRBJ2-7; TRBD2 might be the D (6 bases). Trimming stripped 3 bases from V and 6 bases from J, with 21 bases between. This CDR3 is built from 16 residues. CDR1 and CDR2 (germline): LNHDA, SQIVND (reference sequence). The chain's CDR3 is CASSMRGARPSGEQYF. CDR3 DNA sequence: TGTGCCAGTAGTATGCGGGGAGCACGCCCCTCCGGCGAGCAGTACTTC.

This clone has a single count. The rearrangement links TRBV19 to TRBJ2-1; weak D call: TRBD1 (5 bases). The CDR3 runs 13 residues. Trimming shortened V by 5 bases and J by 12 bases, and 17 bases separated the two germline ends. CDR1 and CDR2 from the germline V gene are LNHDA and SQIVND (reference sequence). The CDR3 nucleotides read TGTGCCAGTAGTTTCCCCCAAGGGGCATGGCAGTTCTTC. Translation: CASSFPQGAWQFF.

This clone was counted once. This chain connects TRBV16 to TRBJ2-1, with unresolved D. V dropped 0 bases and J dropped 3 bases, with 6 bases sitting between them. CDR1 KGHSY and CDR2 FQNENV come from the germline V gene. CDR3 length: 14 residues. CDR3 region: CASSQSVSYNEQFF. The CDR3 DNA reads as TGTGCCAGCAGCCAATCGGTCAGCTACAATGAGCAGTTCTTC.

This clone came up once. V is TRBV5-4 and J is TRBJ2-1, with D uncertain. The V end lost 0 bases, the J end lost 0 bases, and 7 bases lay between the germline ends. The CDR3 spans 15 residues. Germline V gene lookup returns CDR1 SGHNT and CDR2 YYREEE (reference sequence). CDR3 DNA: TGTGCCAGCAGCTTGGACTTGAGCTCCTACAATGAGCAGTTCTTC. The encoded protein is CASSLDLSSYNEQFF.

The J gene is TRBJ2-7, the V gene TRBV2; 9 bases match TRBD1. V dropped 6 bases and J dropped 2; count of bases not matched to a gene: 2. Germline V lookup: CDR1 SNHLY, CDR2 FYNNEI. The CDR3 is 13 amino acids. DNA of the CDR3: TGTGCCAGCAGCGGGGACAGGGCCTACGAGCAGTACTTC. It specifies CASSGDRAYEQYF.

CDR3 sequence reads: CASSAGTGLFYEQYF. The DNA for the CDR3 is TGTGCCAGCAGCGCCGGGACAGGGCTTTTCTACGAGCAGTACTTC. J is TRBJ2-7 and V is TRBV5-6, with 9 nucleotides matching TRBD1. Germline lookup yields CDR1 SGHDT and CDR2 YYEEEE. This CDR3 is built from 15 residues. With 4 bases clipped from V and 3 bases from J, the junction kept 8 bases outside the gene matches.

This chain joins TRBV6-5 and TRBJ1-1; D is uncertain. The CDR3 consists of 13 residues. Germline CDR1 reads MNHEY; CDR2 reads SVGAGI. V lost 0 bases to trimming and J lost 4 bases, with 6 bases between them. CDR3: CASSYSAGTEAFF. The CDR3, as DNA: TGTGCCAGCAGTTACTCAGCGGGCACTGAAGCTTTCTTT.

V is TRBV7-2 and J is TRBJ2-7; tentatively, D is TRBD2 (5 bases). Per germline, CDR1 SGHTA and CDR2 FQGNSA. V shed 5 bases and J shed 4 bases, with 12 bases lying between them. The CDR3 consists of 13 residues. CDR3 DNA: TGTGCCAGCAGCCCCAATCGGGGTTACGAGCAGTACTTC. This sequence encodes CASSPNRGYEQYF.

The chain carries TRBV5-1 and TRBJ1-1, with TRBD1 identical over 7 bases. The CDR3 has 15 residues. Germline assignment: CDR1 SGHRS and CDR2 YFSETQ. Trimming cost V 4 bases and J 1 base; bases outside gene matches: 7. CDR3: CASSPGGTTNTEAFF. CDR3 sequence (DNA): TGCGCCAGCAGCCCAGGGGGAACGACGAACACTGAAGCTTTCTTT.

V is TRBV25-1 and J is TRBJ1-3; possible D gene TRBD1, 6 bases. The CDR3 runs 16 residues. The V gene's germline CDR1 is MGHDK and CDR2 SYGVNS. V was clipped by 7 bases and J by 0 bases, with 16 bases between them. CDR3 residues: CASIDPIQGSGNTIYF. Written as DNA, the CDR3 is TGTGCCAGCATAGATCCGATACAGGGCTCTGGAAACACCATATATTTT.

The chain links TRBV2 to TRBJ2-7; the D gene is possibly TRBD1 (5 bases). Trimming removed 7 bases from V and 2 bases from J, with 9 bases in between. Per the germline V gene, CDR1 is SNHLY and CDR2 is FYNNEI. The length of the CDR3 is 12 residues. As DNA, the CDR3 is TGTGCCAGCATAGTCAGGGCCTACGAGCAGTACTTC. Its translation: CASIVRAYEQYF.

V usage is TRBV11-2 and J usage is TRBJ1-3, with 7 bases fitting TRBD1. Trimming removed 6 bases from V and 3 bases from J; junction bases left unmatched: 11. The CDR3 is 16 amino acids. The germline gives CDR1 SGHAT, CDR2 FQNNGV. For the CDR3, the DNA is TGTGCCAGCAGTCGAACAGGGGCTCTATATGGAAACACCATATATTTT. Translated, it gives CASSRTGALYGNTIYF. The whole variable domain, filled in from reference TRBV11-2 and TRBJ1-3, reads EAGVAQSPRYKIIEKRQSVAFWCNPISGHATLYWYQQILGQGPKLLIQFQNNGVVDDSQLPKDRFSAERLKGVDSTLKIQPAKLEDSAVYLCASSRTGALYGNTIYFGEGSWLTVV.

This clone was seen a few times. The CDR3 region is CASSDSSWIQGYEQYF. The CDR3 region has the DNA TGTGCCAGCAGTGACTCGAGTTGGATTCAGGGTTACGAGCAGTACTTC. This chain links TRBV6-4 with TRBJ2-7; TRBD1 is a possible D gene (5 bases). Trimming took 0 bases from V and 4 from J, leaving 16 bases between them. The CDR3 has 16 amino acids. The V gene's germline CDR1 is MRHNA and CDR2 SNTAGT.

The chain couples TRBV15 to TRBJ2-3, with TRBD1 matching 7 bases. Germline values: CDR1 LNHNV, CDR2 YYDKDF (reference sequence). This CDR3 spans 16 amino acids. Trimming removed 2 bases from V and 2 bases from J; junction bases left unmatched: 7. CDR3: CATSRYRDRDTDTQYF. The DNA for the CDR3 is TGTGCCACCAGCAGATACCGGGACAGAGACACAGATACGCAGTATTTT.

This rearrangement joins TRBV19 to TRBJ2-7; unclear D gene. The CDR3 extends over 13 amino acids. Germline V gene lookup returns CDR1 LNHDA and CDR2 SQIVND (reference sequence). Trimming left V 2 bases short and J 5 bases short, with 10 bases between. For the CDR3, the DNA is TGTGCCAGTAGTATAAGGCGGTCCGACGAGCAGTACTTC. It translates to CASSIRRSDEQYF.

This clone was seen only a few times. The chain has TRBV6-5 and TRBJ2-1, with TRBD1 identical over 7 bases. The V and J ends lost 2 bases and 10 bases, in that order; junction bases with no gene match: 11. CDR3 length: 15 amino acids. Germline loops: CDR1 MNHEY, CDR2 SVGAGI. As DNA, the CDR3 is TGTGCCAGCAGTTACAATTTAGGACAGGATGCGGAGCAGTTCTTC. Protein sequence: CASSYNLGQDAEQFF.

V and J are TRBV19 and TRBJ2-1; TRBD2 is a possible D gene (6 bases). This CDR3 contains 15 residues. Trimming removed 3 bases at V and 5 bases at J, with 14 bases between. The V gene's germline CDR1 is LNHDA and CDR2 SQIVND (reference sequence). CDR3 sequence (DNA): TGTGCCAGTAGTATGGGGTTAGCGGTAAACAATGAGCAGTTCTTC. Translated: CASSMGLAVNNEQFF.